Shown below are 25 T cell receptor beta chains from a single sample sequenced in a study of T cells after yellow fever vaccination. TCRdb processed the 5' RACE reads anew with MiXCR; each CDR3 protein has one entry. The top ten hold 16% of the sample, which has about 96,000 distinct CDR3 sequences, under 9% seen once. The material was CD8+ T cells not binding an NS4B(214-222) dextramer, sorted from PBMCs, obtained around 15 days after the first yellow fever vaccination. The source of these receptors is a man aged 18 to 35 who received the YFV17D yellow fever vaccine.

The chain links TRBV27 to TRBJ2-1; the match to TRBD2 covers 9 bases. In germline, CDR1 is MNHEY, CDR2 SMNVEV (reference sequence). Germline trimming cut 6 bases from V and 1 base from J; bases unmatched to any gene: 7. The CDR3 totals 16 residues. CDR3 bases: TGTGCCAGCAGCGCCTCTCTAGCGGGGTCCTACAATGAGCAGTTCTTC. It specifies CASSASLAGSYNEQFF.

This clonotype was found many times. V usage is TRBV6-1 and J usage is TRBJ2-3, with 7 bases matching TRBD1. Unmatched junction bases numbered 7, after V lost 5 bases and J lost 2 bases. CDR1 is MNHNS, CDR2 SASEGT, per germline. The CDR3 is made up of 15 amino acids. CDR3 sequence reads: CASSMGDRDTDTQYF. CDR3 sequence (DNA): TGTGCCAGCAGTATGGGCGACAGGGACACAGATACGCAGTATTTT.

This clonotype has more than one count but fewer than ten. V usage is TRBV3-1 and J usage is TRBJ2-7; no clear D gene. V shed 4 bases and J shed 0 bases, with 13 bases lying between them. CDR1 is LGHDT and CDR2 is YNNKEL in the germline V gene (reference sequence). CDR3 size: 15 residues. The CDR3 reads CASSRKGPSSYEQYF. The CDR3 DNA is TGTGCCAGCAGCCGCAAGGGTCCGAGCTCCTACGAGCAGTACTTC.

This clonotype was seen at least ten times. This chain joins TRBV4-1 and TRBJ2-5, with a possible D match to TRBD1 (5 bases). The germline gives CDR1 MGHRA, CDR2 YSYEKL. V shed 4 bases and J shed 1 base, with 10 bases lying between them. The CDR3 length is 14 residues. In DNA, the CDR3 is TGCGCCAGCAGCCCACGACAGATCCAAGAGACCCAGTACTTC. Its protein is CASSPRQIQETQYF.

The chain couples TRBV29-1 to TRBJ1-1; no reliable D call. The CDR3 sequence is 12 residues long. V lost 2 bases, J lost 2 bases, and 6 bases lay in between. Germline lookup yields CDR1 SQVTM and CDR2 ANQGSEA. CDR3 loop: CSVERANTEAFF. Here the CDR3 DNA reads TGCAGCGTTGAAAGGGCTAACACTGAAGCTTTCTTT.

This clonotype was counted a few times. The chain couples TRBV7-8 to TRBJ2-1; D is possibly TRBD2 (6 bases). V dropped 3 bases and J dropped 7 bases, with 16 bases sitting between them. This CDR3 is 15 amino acids long. The germline gives CDR1 SGHVS, CDR2 FQNEAQ. The CDR3 region has the DNA TGTGCCAGCAGCTTCCGCCCCCTCGCGGGGAATGAGCAGTTCTTC. Amino acids: CASSFRPLAGNEQFF.

This clonotype was recorded a few times. V and J are TRBV19 and TRBJ2-3; tentative D call: TRBD1 (5 bases). Germline CDR1 LNHDA, CDR2 SQIVND (reference sequence). The CDR3 length is 14 residues. Trimming stripped 2 bases from V and 0 bases from J, with 6 bases between. The CDR3 loop is CASSIQGSTDTQYF. For the CDR3, the DNA is TGTGCCAGTAGTATACAGGGCAGCACAGATACGCAGTATTTT. The full variable domain, completed using reference TRBV19 and TRBJ2-3, is DGGITQSPKYLFRKEGQNVTLSCEQNLNHDAMYWYRQDPGQGLRLIYYSQIVNDFQKGDIAEGYSVSREKKESFPLTVTSAQKNPTAFYLCASSIQGSTDTQYFGPGTRLTVL.

This clonotype was seen a handful of times. This chain connects TRBV29-1 to TRBJ2-5; 9 bases are a match to TRBD2. V trimming: 4 bases; J trimming: 4 bases; junction bases outside the gene matches: 7. This CDR3 contains 14 residues. The germline V gene has CDR1 SQVTM and CDR2 ANQGSEA. CDR3 bases: TGCAGCGTTGCCCTAGCGGGGCGGGGAGAGACCCAGTACTTC. The encoded protein is CSVALAGRGETQYF.

The table lists this clonotype with many counts. The chain employs TRBV5-1 and TRBJ2-1; TRBD2 is a possible D gene (5 bases). The germline gives CDR1 SGHRS, CDR2 YFSETQ. This CDR3 has 14 amino acids. V was cut by 4 bases and J by 4 bases, with 12 bases left in between. The CDR3 region is CASSPGGLYNEQFF. The DNA for the CDR3 is TGCGCCAGCAGCCCCGGAGGCCTTTACAATGAGCAGTTCTTC.

This clonotype was seen more than once but under ten times. This sequence joins TRBV29-1 and TRBJ1-3; D gene uncertain. The CDR3 has 11 amino acids. Germline CDR1 SQVTM, CDR2 ANQGSEA. Between the trimmed V and J ends, which lost 6 bases and 4 bases, there was a span of 7 bases. The DNA of the CDR3 is TGCAGCGTCCCATCAGGAAACACCATATATTTT. Its translation is CSVPSGNTIYF.

In its sample, this clonotype was seen a few times. The gene calls are TRBV20-1 and TRBJ2-7; 8 positions agree with TRBD1. Germline CDR1 DFQATT, CDR2 SNEGSKA (reference sequence). V lost 3 bases, J lost 3 bases, and 7 bases stayed unmatched. This CDR3 has 14 amino acids. CDR3 sequence (DNA): TGCAGTGCTAGGTCGAGGGACAGGCTCTACGAGCAGTACTTC. Translating it yields CSARSRDRLYEQYF.

This clonotype has only a few counts. The rearrangement links TRBV27 to TRBJ2-3, with a tentative D call TRBD1 (6 bases). The CDR3 length is 14 residues. Germline values: CDR1 MNHEY, CDR2 SMNVEV (reference sequence). The V gene lost 3 bases and the J gene lost 4 bases, with 11 bases spanning the gap. CDR3 in DNA: TGTGCCAGCAGTTTGAGGGGGTCCGCAGATACGCAGTATTTT. Translated, it gives CASSLRGSADTQYF.

This clonotype was picked up a small number of times. V gene TRBV9 combines with J gene TRBJ2-7; TRBD2 is a possible D gene (5 bases). V lost 4 bases and J 4 bases, leaving 12 bases between the germline ends. There are 13 residues in the CDR3. Germline V gives CDR1 SGDLS, CDR2 YYNGEE. The CDR3 loop reads CASSLGGRYEQYF. CDR3 coding DNA: TGTGCCAGCAGCCTAGGAGGACGGTACGAGCAGTACTTC.

The chain links TRBV6-5 to TRBJ1-2, with 9 bases identical to TRBD1. With V trimmed by 4 bases and J by 4 bases, 4 bases remained unmatched. The CDR3 contains 14 residues. Germline loops: CDR1 MNHEY, CDR2 SVGAGI. CDR3 sequence reads: CASSWTGDRYGYTF. CDR3 coding DNA: TGTGCCAGCAGTTGGACAGGGGACCGCTATGGCTACACCTTC.

This clonotype was recorded at least ten times. The chain couples TRBV4-2 to TRBJ1-3; a possible D gene is TRBD1 (6 bases). V was pared by 3 bases and J by 2 bases, with 11 bases between. The CDR3 consists of 15 residues. Germline V gene lookup returns CDR1 LGHNA and CDR2 YNFKEQ. CDR3 region: CASSQTGGPGNTIYF. The DNA of the CDR3 is TGTGCCAGCAGCCAGACGGGGGGGCCTGGAAACACCATATATTTT.

This chain joins TRBV9 and TRBJ1-1, with 9 bases lining up with TRBD1. There are 16 residues in the CDR3. CDR1 is SGDLS and CDR2 is YYNGEE in the germline V gene. With V trimmed by 4 bases and J by 5 bases, 12 bases remained unmatched. CDR3 DNA sequence: TGTGCCAGCAGCCCCGGACAGGGGTTATTCGAGACTGAAGCTTTCTTT. Translating gives CASSPGQGLFETEAFF. The variable domain in full, with the rest retrieved from reference TRBV9 and TRBJ1-1, is DSGVTQTPKHLITATGQRVTLRCSPRSGDLSVYWYQQSLDQGLQFLIQYYNGEERAKGNILERFSAQQFPDLHSELNLSSLELGDSALYFCASSPGQGLFETEAFFGQGTRLTVV.

This clonotype was detected only a few times. V is TRBV4-2 and J is TRBJ2-7; tentative D call: TRBD2 (5 bases). V was shortened by 1 base and J by 4 bases, with 14 bases between the two germline ends. The germline gives CDR1 LGHNA, CDR2 YNFKEQ. This CDR3 has 15 amino acids. The CDR3 nucleotides are TGTGCCAGCAGCCAAGTCCTGGACGGGAAGTACGAGCAGTACTTC. Translated: CASSQVLDGKYEQYF.

This clonotype showed up just a few times. The chain uses TRBV14 and TRBJ2-3; 7 bases are a match to TRBD1. V trimming: 4 bases; J trimming: 4 bases; junction bases outside the gene matches: 11. This CDR3 region has 16 residues. CDR1 is SGHDN and CDR2 is FVKESK in the germline V gene. The CDR3 DNA follows: TGTGCCAGCAGCCTCCTAGGCAGGGGGATCGCAGATACGCAGTATTTT. Protein: CASSLLGRGIADTQYF.

This clonotype was picked up a small number of times. V usage is TRBV4-3 and J usage is TRBJ2-1, with 7 bases lining up with TRBD2. Germline V CDR1 and CDR2: LGHNA, YSLEER. This CDR3 has 16 residues. V was clipped by 4 bases and J by 5 bases; unmatched bases: 11. The CDR3: CASSPRLSGYDNEQFF. CDR3 DNA: TGCGCCAGCAGCCCGCGGCTTAGCGGGTACGACAATGAGCAGTTCTTC.

This clonotype has just a few counts. This chain uses TRBV4-3 with TRBJ1-1; D is uncertain. Germline CDR1 reads LGHNA; CDR2 reads YSLEER. This CDR3 is 15 amino acids long. V lost 2 bases and J lost 7, with 17 bases in between. In DNA form, the CDR3 reads TGCGCCAGCAGCCAAAAAACGGCTACCCCCTATGAAGCTTTCTTT. Protein product: CASSQKTATPYEAFF.

This chain joins TRBV5-1 and TRBJ2-1, with 7 bases matching TRBD1. This CDR3 contains 14 residues. From germline, CDR1 is SGHRS and CDR2 YFSETQ. V was pared by 2 bases and J by 2 bases, with 1 base of the junction left unmatched. The CDR3 nucleotides read TGCGCCAGCAGCTTTGGGACAGCCTACAATGAGCAGTTCTTC. Translation: CASSFGTAYNEQFF.

This clonotype came up many times. The rearrangement links TRBV12-3 or TRBV12-4 to TRBJ2-1, with TRBD1 as a possible D gene (6 bases). The CDR3 contains 14 residues. V lost 1 base, J lost 8 bases, and 12 bases lay in between. CDR3 bases: TGTGCCAGCAGTTTAGTCACAGGGTGGGATGAGCAGTTCTTC. Translated: CASSLVTGWDEQFF.

The V gene is TRBV27, the J gene TRBJ2-3; D unresolved. The CDR3 runs to 16 residues. The germline V gene encodes CDR1 MNHEY and CDR2 SMNVEV (reference sequence). V lost 5 bases, J lost 4 bases, and 19 bases lay in between. This chain's CDR3 is CASSPHPPGEADTQYF. The CDR3 nucleotides are TGTGCCAGCAGTCCCCATCCACCCGGAGAGGCAGATACGCAGTATTTT.

The V and J genes are TRBV20-1 and TRBJ2-3; D possibly uses TRBD1 or TRBD2 (6 bases each). Germline V gene data show CDR1 as DFQATT and CDR2 as SNEGSKA (reference sequence). The CDR3 is 13 residues long. Trimming removed 1 base from V and 7 bases from J, with 12 bases in between. The CDR3 reads CSARGGARYTQYF. In DNA, the CDR3 is TGCAGTGCTAGAGGGGGGGCGAGATATACGCAGTATTTT.

This chain links TRBV27 with TRBJ2-2; D not resolved. V was trimmed by 3 bases and J by 4 bases, leaving 6 bases between them. Germline assignment: CDR1 MNHEY and CDR2 SMNVEV (reference sequence). This CDR3 region has 13 residues. The CDR3 coding sequence is TGTGCCAGCAGTTTCATCGGCACCGGGGAGCTGTTTTTT. Translation: CASSFIGTGELFF.